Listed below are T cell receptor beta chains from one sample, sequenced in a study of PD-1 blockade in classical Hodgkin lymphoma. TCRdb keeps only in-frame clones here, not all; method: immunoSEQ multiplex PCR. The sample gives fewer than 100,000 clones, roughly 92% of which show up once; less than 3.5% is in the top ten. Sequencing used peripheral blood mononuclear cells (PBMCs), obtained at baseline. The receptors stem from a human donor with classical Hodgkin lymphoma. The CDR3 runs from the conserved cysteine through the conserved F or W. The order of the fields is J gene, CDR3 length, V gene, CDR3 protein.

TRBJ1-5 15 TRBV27 CASSLSSGGLQPQHF
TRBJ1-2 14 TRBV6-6 CASRGQGRNYGYTF
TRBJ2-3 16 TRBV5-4 CASSPLGTAYTDTQYF
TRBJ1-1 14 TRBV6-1 CASSGRGGLVEAFF
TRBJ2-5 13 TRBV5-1 CASSLEGGETQYF
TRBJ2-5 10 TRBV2 CATNQETQYF
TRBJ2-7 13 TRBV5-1 CASSPTSVYEQYF
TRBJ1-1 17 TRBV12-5 CASGLGQPYRSNTEAFF
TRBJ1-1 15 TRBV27 CASSFLPLGLTEAFF
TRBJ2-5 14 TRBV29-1 CSVDPGEGRETQYF
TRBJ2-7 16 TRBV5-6 CASSPVLAGGMYEQYF
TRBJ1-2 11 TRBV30 CAWSQSYGYTF
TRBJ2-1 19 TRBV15 CATSRGRGGGRDSYNEQFF
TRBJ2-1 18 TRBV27 CASSLASTSGSSYNEQFF
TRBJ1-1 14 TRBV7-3 CASSSLGVNTEAFF
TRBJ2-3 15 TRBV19 CASSIRQVVTDTQYF
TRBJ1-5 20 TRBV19 CASSIPIGRGRMRSNQPQHF